This is a list of T cell receptor beta chains from one sample in a study of blood T cell repertoires in COVID-19. Profiling relied on immunoSEQ multiplex PCR, and the TCRdb table lists in-frame clones only, not all of them. The sample yields about 170,000 clones, approximately 90% seen once. Source material: peripheral blood. The receptors come from a man between 50 and 59 years old who had recovered from COVID-19. Each CDR3 is given with its conserved first and last residue. The D gene is left open where the match is weak. Where a row states a size, it is once, few, many or the class of an expanded clone; other rows omit it.

v_call	j_call	clone_size	d_call	cdr3_nt	cdr3_aa
TRBV28	TRBJ1-3	NA	TRBD1	TGTGCCAGCAGTCCCTGGACAGGGGGCTGGGATGGAAACACCATATATTTT	CASSPWTGGWDGNTIYF
TRBV5-6	TRBJ1-5	NA	TRBD1	TGTGCCAGCAGCCTGGGACAGATTAGCAATCAGCCCCAGCATTTT	CASSLGQISNQPQHF
TRBV27	TRBJ2-7	NA	TRBD2	TGTGCCAGCGCCCTAGAGGCTAGCGGGAGGGCATACCCCTACGAGCAGTACTTC	CASALEASGRAYPYEQYF
TRBV19	TRBJ1-1	few	TRBD1	TGTGCCAGTAGTACACTGCAGGGGGCGAGCACTGAAGCTTTCTTT	CASSTLQGASTEAFF
TRBV3-1/TRBV3-2	TRBJ2-5	NA	TRBD2	TGTGCCAGCAGCCCGCCTAGCGGGGGTTCGTACGGGACCCAGTACTTC	CASSPPSGGSYGTQYF
TRBV19	TRBJ2-2	few	TRBD2	TGTGCCAGTAGAGGGACTAGTCAGGTTCCCGGGGAGCTGTTTTTT	CASRGTSQVPGELFF
TRBV2	TRBJ2-7	NA	TRBD1	TGTGCCAGCTCTTTAAGGGCAGGGGGATACTACGAGCAGTACTTC	CASSLRAGGYYEQYF
TRBV19	TRBJ1-4	NA	NA	TGTGCCAGTAGTACCTCCGAGGCCACTAATGAAAAACTGTTTTTT	CASSTSEATNEKLFF
TRBV12-3/TRBV12-4	TRBJ2-3	NA	NA	TGTGCCAGCAGTCCGGGCACAGATACGCAGTATTTT	CASSPGTDTQYF
TRBV28	TRBJ2-5	NA	TRBD1	TGTGCCAGCAGCCCACAGGGGAAGTTTGGGGAGACCCAGTACTTC	CASSPQGKFGETQYF
TRBV7-9	TRBJ2-7	NA	TRBD2	TGTGCCAGCAGCTCCAGCGGGGGGGCCTACGAGCAGTACTTC	CASSSSGGAYEQYF
TRBV7-3	TRBJ2-1	NA	TRBD2	TGTGCCAGCAGCTTAGCCCCACTAGCGGGAGGAAGGAATGAGCAGTTCTTC	CASSLAPLAGGRNEQFF
TRBV5-5	TRBJ1-2	NA	TRBD1	TGTGCCAGCAGCTTACACGAAGTCCCGGGACAGGGGGAGGATGGCTACACCTTC	CASSLHEVPGQGEDGYTF
TRBV5-6	TRBJ2-7	NA	TRBD2	TGTGCCAGCAGCTTGCGGACTAGCGGAGGGGACTACGAGCAGTACTTC	CASSLRTSGGDYEQYF